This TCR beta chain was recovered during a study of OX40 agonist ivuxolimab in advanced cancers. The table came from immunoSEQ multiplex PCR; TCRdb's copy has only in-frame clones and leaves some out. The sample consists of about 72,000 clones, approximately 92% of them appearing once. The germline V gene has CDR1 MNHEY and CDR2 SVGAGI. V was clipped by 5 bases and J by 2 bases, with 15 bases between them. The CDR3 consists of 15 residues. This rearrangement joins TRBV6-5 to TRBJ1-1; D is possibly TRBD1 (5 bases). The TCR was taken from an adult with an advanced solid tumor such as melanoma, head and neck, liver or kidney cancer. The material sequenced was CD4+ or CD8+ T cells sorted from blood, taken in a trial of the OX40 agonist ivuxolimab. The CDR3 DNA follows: TGTGCCAGCAGTCCCAGGGTAATGGACAACACTGAAGCTTTCTTT. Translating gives CASSPRVMDNTEAFF.